Below are 10 T cell receptor beta chains sequenced from a single sample in a study of blood T cells in healthy people across ages. Together with a sample-barcoded 5' primer, a J-beta primer mix was included in a second PCR lasting about 6 to 11 cycles. In TCRdb, the 5' RACE reads were re-called with MiXCR into one record per CDR3 protein. The table includes about 830,000 distinct CDR3 sequences, 55% to 65% detected once. The sequencing sample was made of blood. The receptors were gathered from a man in his thirties or forties in good health.

The chain carries TRBV7-9 and TRBJ2-5; TRBD1 agrees at 7 bases. The CDR3 extends over 16 amino acids. The V gene's germline CDR1 is SEHNR and CDR2 FQNEAQ (reference sequence). The V segment lost 5 bases and the J segment 1 base; nucleotides outside the gene matches: 10. CDR3 in amino acids: CASSPARQGPQETQYF. As DNA, the CDR3 is TGTGCCAGCAGCCCAGCCAGACAGGGCCCCCAAGAGACCCAGTACTTC.

This chain uses TRBV7-2 with TRBJ1-2; 9 bases are a match to TRBD1. CDR3 length: 16 residues. Looked up from germline, CDR1 is SGHTA and CDR2 is FQGNSA. V lost 5 bases to trimming and J lost 8 bases; unmatched junction nucleotides: 15. The CDR3 is CASSPQTTGGIYGYTF. The CDR3, as DNA: TGTGCCAGCAGCCCACAAACGACAGGGGGGATCTACGGCTACACCTTC.

The rearrangement uses TRBV2 and TRBJ1-2; no firm D call. The germline V gene encodes CDR1 SNHLY and CDR2 FYNNEI. The V gene lost 0 bases and the J gene lost 5 bases, with 4 bases spanning the gap. The CDR3 has 12 amino acids. CDR3 amino acids: CASSEAGYGYTF. For the CDR3, the DNA is TGTGCCAGCAGTGAAGCTGGATATGGCTACACCTTC.

The chain recombines TRBV2 with TRBJ2-5; D remains unclear. The J call may be faulty, since TRBJ2-7 better matches the DNA end. The CDR3 is 10 amino acids. Germline CDR1 is SNHLY and CDR2 is FYNNEI. CDR3 residues: CASRADEQYF. DNA of the CDR3: TGTGCCAGCAGGGCGGACGAGCAGTACTTC.

A single count supports this clonotype. The junction differs from germline at one of its ends, possibly a read error. The chain joins TRBV3-1 to TRBJ1-4; unclear D gene. Germline loops: CDR1 LGHDT, CDR2 YNNKEL (reference sequence). This CDR3 has 13 amino acids. The CDR3 sequence: CASSLGWGEKRFF. The CDR3 nucleotides read TGTGCCAGCAGCCTAGGCTGGGGAGAAAAACGGTTTTTT.

This clonotype was seen more than once but under ten times. The V call is TRBV27, the J call TRBJ1-2, with D unclear. From germline, CDR1 is MNHEY and CDR2 SMNVEV (reference sequence). Between the trimmed V and J ends, which lost 0 bases and 8 bases, there was a span of 10 bases. The length of the CDR3 is 13 residues. The CDR3 nucleotides are TGTGCCAGCAGTTTATCGCCCGGTTGGGGCTACACCTTC. Amino acid sequence: CASSLSPGWGYTF.

The chain recombines TRBV7-3 with TRBJ1-6; possible D gene TRBD1, 5 bases. Germline V gene lookup returns CDR1 SGHTA and CDR2 FQGTGA. The length of the CDR3 is 17 residues. Trimming pared 7 bases from V and 2 bases from J, leaving 18 bases between. The CDR3 loop is CASTYSGGPPYNSPLHF. The CDR3 DNA reads as TGTGCCAGCACCTATAGTGGGGGTCCGCCCTATAATTCACCCCTCCACTTT.

The V and J genes are TRBV6-6 and TRBJ2-3; possibly TRBD1 for D (7 bases). Trimming shortened V by 2 bases and J by 7 bases, and 16 bases separated the two germline ends. Germline assignment: CDR1 MNHNY and CDR2 SVGAGI (reference sequence). The CDR3 is 15 amino acids. CDR3 sequence: CASSYEAGGRNTQYF. The CDR3 DNA reads as TGTGCCAGCAGTTACGAAGCAGGGGGGCGGAATACGCAGTATTTT.

The chain recombines TRBV20-1 with TRBJ2-1, with D unclear. Trimming removed 5 bases from V and 9 bases from J, with 11 bases in between. The CDR3 runs 11 residues. Germline V gives CDR1 DFQATT, CDR2 SNEGSKA (reference sequence). CDR3 in amino acids: CSASGRSEQFF. CDR3 DNA: TGCAGTGCTTCCGGACGCTCTGAGCAGTTCTTC.

This clonotype was detected only once. V gene TRBV28 combines with J gene TRBJ2-5, with 7 positions matching TRBD1. The CDR3 length is 14 residues. The V segment lost 8 bases and the J segment 1 base; nucleotides outside the gene matches: 7. Germline assignment: CDR1 MDHEN and CDR2 SYDVKM. The CDR3 sequence is CASGETGRQETQYF. The CDR3 DNA is TGTGCCAGCGGGGAGACAGGGCGCCAAGAGACCCAGTACTTC. Full variable domain (rest looked up from reference TRBV28 and TRBJ2-5): DVKVTQSSRYLVKRTGEKVFLECVQDMDHENMFWYRQDPGLGLRLIYFSYDVKMKEKGDIPEGYSVSREKKERFSLILESASTNQTSMYLCASGETGRQETQYFGPGTRLLVL.